This T cell receptor beta chain was observed in a study of CD8 T cells in ankylosing spondylitis. TCRdb re-analysed the 5' RACE reads in MiXCR, keeping a single row per CDR3 protein. The top ten hold roughly 4.5% of the sample, which has approximately 180,000 distinct CDR3 sequences, about 20% seen once. Study-wide findings and caveats: One TCR beta motif, made up of roughly 8 highly homologous variants, appeared characteristic of ankylosing spondylitis blood. Researchers reportedly found disease-linked clones significantly enriched in matched ankylosing spondylitis synovial fluid. A CD8+ phenotype characterized the disease-linked clones, which were relatively rare in peripheral blood.

This clonotype was seen ten or more times. What it recognizes is unknown. Germline CDR1 is SGHVS and CDR2 is FQNEAQ. V was cut by 5 bases and J by 4 bases, with 17 bases left in between. The CDR3 runs 16 residues. The receptor's source is a male donor under 30 with ankylosing spondylitis or in good health (not recorded which). The chain carries TRBV7-8 and TRBJ2-2; a weak D match, TRBD2 (7 bases). The sequencing sample was made of blood, either unsorted or a sorted T cell fraction (not recorded which). The CDR3, as DNA: TGTGCCAGCAGCGGGGGGGGGGCTGCTTCCACCGGGGAGCTGTTTTTT. Translating gives CASSGGGAASTGELFF.